This T cell receptor (beta chain) was profiled in a study of response to subunit inactivated influenza vaccine. MiXCR, applied by TCRdb to the RT-PCR reads, yields one record per CDR3 protein. The table shows about 540,000 distinct CDR3 sequences, with under 25% occurring only once. The CDR3 is 18 amino acids. Germline lookup yields CDR1 SGHAT and CDR2 FQNNGV. Trimming removed 5 bases from V and 0 bases from J; junction bases left unmatched: 10. The same data also went into a second study, on T cells expressing NK-cell markers. From that study: The TCR beta cDNA came from 5'RACE template switching with UMIs.

This rearrangement joins TRBV11-2 to TRBJ2-6, with 7 bases that match TRBD1. This TCR was sampled from a man aged 45-65 years who received an inactivated influenza vaccine. Sequenced here: CD4+ T cells sorted from PBMCs, sampled 11 to 12 days after vaccination. Here the CDR3 reads CASSHRQGHTSGANVLTF. As DNA, the CDR3 is TGTGCCAGCAGCCATAGACAGGGCCATACCTCTGGGGCCAACGTCCTGACTTTC.